This T cell receptor (beta chain) was captured by sequencing in a study of molecular identifiers for immune sequencing clone quantification. This clonotype was seen only a few times. Previously described methods and listed TCR primers were used for bulk TCR libraries. TCRdb reprocessed the PCR reads via MiXCR and lists one record per CDR3 protein. The table shows about 510,000 distinct CDR3 sequences, with about 25% occurring only once. With 7 bases removed from V and 0 bases from J, the gap between germline ends came to 19 bases. This CDR3 comprises 16 residues. Germline V CDR1 and CDR2: MRHNA, SNTAGT.

Sequencing was performed on naive CD8+ T cells from blood, with Jurkat cell RNA spiked in. The subset denotes: FACS-sorted CD8+CD4-CCR7+CD45RA+ naive T cells. The chain carries TRBV6-4 and TRBJ2-7; D unclear. This clonotype originated in a human donor in good health. Some libraries in this study had Jurkat cell RNA spiked in. The CDR3 is CASKYPKGRNSYEQYF. CDR3 nucleotide sequence: TGTGCCAGCAAATACCCCAAGGGTAGGAACTCCTACGAGCAGTACTTC.